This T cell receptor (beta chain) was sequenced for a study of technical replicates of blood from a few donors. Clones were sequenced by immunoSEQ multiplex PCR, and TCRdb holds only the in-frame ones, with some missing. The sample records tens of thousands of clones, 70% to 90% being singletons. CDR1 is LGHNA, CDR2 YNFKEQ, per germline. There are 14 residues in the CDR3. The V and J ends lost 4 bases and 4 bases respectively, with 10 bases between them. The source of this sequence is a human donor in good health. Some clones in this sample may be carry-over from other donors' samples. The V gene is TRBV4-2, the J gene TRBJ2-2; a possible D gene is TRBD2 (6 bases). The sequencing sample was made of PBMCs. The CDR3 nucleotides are TGTGCCAGCAGCCCGGGACTTTTCACCGGGGAGCTGTTTTTT. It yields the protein CASSPGLFTGELFF.